This passage covers 12 T cell receptor beta chains from one sample sequenced in a study of beta chain features in type 1 diabetes. These TCRs are of unknown antigen specificity. Study findings and constraints: Across all four CD4+ subsets, people with type 1 diabetes showed modestly shorter TCRB CDR3s.

cDNA synthesis used the whole RNA isolate, giving expressed TCRB sequences. The table came from immunoSEQ multiplex PCR; TCRdb's copy has only in-frame clones and leaves some out. The table records around 250,000 clones, approximately 15% of them present only once. The material sequenced was naive CD4+ T cells from blood. These receptors all come from a man under 40 with type 1 diabetes.

The chain carries TRBV10-3 and TRBJ2-6, with D possibly TRBD1 on 6 matching bases. CDR3 length: 16 residues. The ends were cut back, 8 bases at V and 1 base at J, with 15 bases in the middle. The V gene's germline CDR1 is ENHRY and CDR2 SYGVKD. The CDR3 sequence: CAIGWDTPSGANVLTF. For the CDR3, the DNA is TGTGCCATCGGCTGGGACACACCGTCTGGGGCCAACGTCCTGACTTTC.

A single count supports this clone. This chain connects TRBV5-4 to TRBJ2-7; 9 bases are a match to TRBD2. CDR1 and CDR2 (germline): SGHNT, YYREEE (reference sequence). The V and J ends lost 4 bases and 6 bases, in that order; junction bases with no gene match: 11. The CDR3 contains 15 residues. This chain's CDR3 is CASSGVAGGPSEQYF. For the CDR3, the DNA is TGTGCCAGCAGCGGGGTGGCGGGAGGGCCAAGCGAGCAGTACTTC.

CDR3 bases: TGTGCCAGCACGCTGGGGACAGGCTATCAGCCCCAGCATTTT. It is translated as CASTLGTGYQPQHF. The chain has TRBV2 and TRBJ1-5, with TRBD1 matching 8 bases. This CDR3 spans 14 amino acids. V lost 7 bases and J lost 5; bases outside the gene matches: 7. Germline assignment: CDR1 SNHLY and CDR2 FYNNEI.

The V gene is TRBV10-3, the J gene TRBJ1-5, with 12 positions matching TRBD1. The germline gives CDR1 ENHRY, CDR2 SYGVKD. The junction had 11 bases not matched to a gene; V was cut back by 6 bases and J by 11 bases. The CDR3 sequence is 15 residues long. Here the CDR3 DNA reads TGTGCCATCAGGGCCGGGACAGGGGGCGAAGGAGCCCAGCATTTT. Its translation: CAIRAGTGGEGAQHF.

J is TRBJ2-7 and V is TRBV7-9, with 10 nucleotides matching TRBD1. The germline gives CDR1 SEHNR, CDR2 FQNEAQ (reference sequence). The ends lost 5 bases at V and 12 bases at J; junction bases unmatched: 13. The CDR3 runs to 14 residues. CDR3 DNA sequence: TGTGCCAGCAGCCCGTCCGGGGGACAGGGGACGCGGTACTTC. Translating gives CASSPSGGQGTRYF. The complete variable domain, with remaining parts taken from reference TRBV7-9 and TRBJ2-7, reads DTGVSQNPRHKITKRGQNVTFRCDPISEHNRLYWYRQTLGQGPEFLTYFQNEAQLEKSRLLSDRFSAERPKGSFSTLEIQRTEQGDSAMYLCASSPSGGQGTRYFGPGTRLTVT.

V usage is TRBV15 and J usage is TRBJ2-1, with D perhaps TRBD2 (5 bases). CDR1 and CDR2 from the germline V gene are LNHNV and YYDKDF (reference sequence). CDR3 length: 15 amino acids. The V and J ends lost 6 bases and 0 bases respectively, with 12 bases between them. The CDR3 DNA is TGTGCCACCAGTGAGAGCGGAAGCTCCTACAATGAGCAGTTCTTC. Translated: CATSESGSSYNEQFF.

CDR3 nucleotides: TGTGCTAGTGGTTTGCTGGCCTCTGGGGCCAACGTCCTGACTTTC. Translated, it gives CASGLLASGANVLTF. V gene TRBV12-5 combines with J gene TRBJ2-6; no firm D call. The germline V and J ends were trimmed by 2 bases and 0 bases, with 5 bases remaining between them. CDR1 and CDR2 from the germline V gene are LGHNT and FRNRAP. The CDR3 length is 15 residues.

The V and J genes are TRBV6-1 and TRBJ1-2; D unresolved. V lost 2 bases to trimming and J lost 3 bases, with 13 bases between them. CDR3 size: 15 residues. Germline CDR1 MNHNS, CDR2 SASEGT. The CDR3 is CASSELQILYYGYTF. The CDR3 nucleotides read TGTGCCAGCAGTGAATTGCAGATTCTCTACTATGGCTACACCTTC.

The chain uses TRBV11-2 and TRBJ2-6, with a tentative D call TRBD2 (5 bases). The CDR3 contains 17 residues. The V and J ends lost 5 bases and 4 bases respectively, with 18 bases between them. The germline V gene encodes CDR1 SGHAT and CDR2 FQNNGV. In DNA, the CDR3 is TGTGCCAGCAGCCCGGCTACAAGGAGGACGGGGGCCAACGTCCTGACTTTC. Amino acid sequence: CASSPATRRTGANVLTF.

V usage is TRBV5-6 and J usage is TRBJ2-5, with 9 positions matching TRBD2. Germline V gives CDR1 SGHDT, CDR2 YYEEEE. V dropped 0 bases and J dropped 5; count of bases not matched to a gene: 5. The CDR3 runs 15 residues. In nucleotides, the CDR3 is TGTGCCAGCAGCTTGGTGGGGACTAGCTTGGAGACCCAGTACTTC. Translation gives CASSLVGTSLETQYF.

This clone showed up just a few times. This chain joins TRBV11-2 and TRBJ2-5; 15 bases match TRBD2. Trimming cost V 5 bases and J 5 bases; bases outside gene matches: 3. The V gene's germline CDR1 is SGHAT and CDR2 FQNNGV. The length of the CDR3 is 15 residues. In DNA, the CDR3 is TGTGCCAGCAGCCCCGGGACTAGCGGGGGGGAGACCCAGTACTTC. It yields the protein CASSPGTSGGETQYF.

The chain combines TRBV18 with TRBJ2-2; D is unresolved. The length of the CDR3 is 13 residues. The germline gives CDR1 KGHSH, CDR2 LQKENI. V gave up 3 bases and J gave up 2 bases, with 4 bases separating them. The CDR3 nucleotides read TGTGCCAGCTCACCGGCCAACACCGGGGAGCTGTTTTTT. Protein sequence: CASSPANTGELFF.